This TCR beta chain was sequenced for a study of shared clonotypes between healthy human individuals. Study background: Each donor had three CD4 naive, three CD4 memory, two CD8 naive and one CD8 memory plate.

Libraries were prepared by immunoSEQ multiplex PCR; TCRdb keeps only in-frame clonotypes and omits some of them. The sample gives about 680,000 clones, approximately 79% of which show up once; over 1.5% is in the top ten. Germline values: CDR1 SGHDN, CDR2 FVKESK. Trimming cost V 3 bases and J 0 bases, with 5 bases left between them. This CDR3 comprises 13 residues. Sequenced material: memory CD4+ T cells sorted from blood. Noted subset: CD45RA-negative fraction. The chain recombines TRBV14 with TRBJ2-5, with no clear D. The clonotype was recovered from a woman in her 30s in good health. The CDR3 spells CASSQGNQETQYF. CDR3 nucleotides: TGTGCCAGCAGCCAGGGCAACCAAGAGACCCAGTACTTC.